This passage covers 18 T cell receptor beta chains from one sample sequenced in a study of T-cell reconstitution after alpha-beta-depleted transplantation in children. Molecular barcoding with unique molecular identifiers was used for the TCRbeta library. TCRdb ran MiXCR on the PCR reads and lists one entry per CDR3 protein. The top ten hold around 5.6% of the sample, which has 97,000 or so distinct CDR3 sequences, about 6% seen once. Sequencing used PBMCs, mostly from graft donor cells, obtained 60 days after TCRalphabeta/CD19-depleted stem cell transplant. These receptors originate from a female patient aged 2-15 years who had a stem cell transplant for Fanconi anemia, so the T cells may come from the graft donor.

This chain connects TRBV7-2 to TRBJ2-3; D remains unclear. The CDR3 loop spans 13 amino acids. Between the trimmed V and J ends, which lost 1 base and 6 bases, there was a span of 8 bases. The germline V gene has CDR1 SGHTA and CDR2 FQGNSA. The CDR3 DNA follows: TGTGCCAGCAGCTTAGTAAGAACGGATACGCAGTATTTT. It yields the protein CASSLVRTDTQYF. The variable domain in full, with the rest retrieved from reference TRBV7-2 and TRBJ2-3, is GAGVSQSPSNKVTEKGKDVELRCDPISGHTALYWYRQSLGQGLEFLIYFQGNSAPDKSGLPSDRFSAERTGGSVSTLTIQRTQQEDSAVYLCASSLVRTDTQYFGPGTRLTVL.

This clonotype was seen more than once but under ten times. The J gene is TRBJ2-3, the V gene TRBV14; D remains ambiguous. The CDR3 runs to 16 residues. Germline CDR1 reads SGHDN; CDR2 reads FVKESK. Trimming took 1 base from V and 2 from J, leaving 13 bases between them. The CDR3 here is CASSQVRSPITDTQYF. In DNA form, the CDR3 reads TGTGCCAGCAGCCAAGTGCGTAGCCCCATCACAGATACGCAGTATTTT.

This chain links TRBV4-2 with TRBJ2-1; D may be TRBD2 (6 bases). The V end lost 5 bases, the J end lost 4 bases, and 18 bases lay between the germline ends. CDR1 and CDR2 (germline): LGHNA, YNFKEQ. There are 16 residues in the CDR3. The CDR3 nucleotides read TGTGCCAGCAGCAAGGGACTCAGGGAGGCATACAATGAGCAGTTCTTC. Protein: CASSKGLREAYNEQFF.

This clonotype has at least ten counts. The gene calls are TRBV6-5 and TRBJ2-1, with 10 positions matching TRBD2. The CDR3 has 16 amino acids. Germline V gene lookup returns CDR1 MNHEY and CDR2 SVGAGI. With V trimmed by 6 bases and J by 6 bases, 11 bases remained unmatched. The CDR3 region has the DNA TGTGCCAGCAGCCGTAGAGCGGGAGGGCCTGGCAATGAGCAGTTCTTC. Protein product: CASSRRAGGPGNEQFF.

With respect to this clonotype: Its ends do not fully match the called genes, so a read error is possible. The chain uses TRBV20-1 and TRBJ2-2; 11 bases align to TRBD2. Germline lookup yields CDR1 DFQATT and CDR2 SNEGSKA (reference sequence). The CDR3 runs 15 residues. The DNA of the CDR3 is TGCTGTGCTAGAGATATAGCGGGGGGGACCGGGGAGCTGTTTTTT. Its translation: CCARDIAGGTGELFF.

This clonotype occurred many times. The rearrangement links TRBV19 to TRBJ1-5, with D uncertain. The CDR3 extends over 15 amino acids. V was trimmed by 6 bases and J by 3 bases, leaving 15 bases between them. Per germline, CDR1 LNHDA and CDR2 SQIVND (reference sequence). The chain's CDR3 is CASSHRPIPNQPQHF. CDR3 nucleotide sequence: TGTGCCAGTAGCCATCGACCAATACCCAATCAGCCCCAGCATTTT. Filled out from reference TRBV19 and TRBJ1-5, the complete variable domain reads DGGITQSPKYLFRKEGQNVTLSCEQNLNHDAMYWYRQDPGQGLRLIYYSQIVNDFQKGDIAEGYSVSREKKESFPLTVTSAQKNPTAFYLCASSHRPIPNQPQHFGDGTRLSIL.

This clonotype appeared many times. V and J are TRBV20-1 and TRBJ1-2; no reliable D call. The V and J ends lost 3 bases and 1 base respectively, with 12 bases between them. Germline values: CDR1 DFQATT, CDR2 SNEGSKA (reference sequence). This CDR3 is 14 amino acids long. As DNA, the CDR3 is TGCAGTGCTAGGGGTCTGAAAATTAACTATGGCTACACCTTC. Translating it yields CSARGLKINYGYTF.

Concerning this clonotype: A much larger clone lies a single base off, so this may be a read error. It is likely a read error, because the conserved phenylalanine at the end of the CDR3 is missing. The genes are TRBV29-1 and TRBJ1-1, with D possibly matching TRBD1 (5 bases). With 6 bases removed from V and 5 bases from J, the gap between germline ends came to 16 bases. CDR1 SQVTM and CDR2 ANQGSEA come from the germline V gene. The CDR3 contains 13 residues. Written as DNA, the CDR3 is TGCAGCGTCAGACAGTTAACTCAGACTGAAGCTTTCTGT. It specifies CSVRQLTQTEAFC.

This clonotype has ten or more counts. This rearrangement joins TRBV7-2 to TRBJ2-3; 10 bases agree with TRBD2. Germline V lookup: CDR1 SGHTA, CDR2 FQGNSA. J lost 6 bases, V lost 4 bases, and 7 bases had no gene match. This CDR3 has 15 residues. CDR3 protein: CASSSERGGRDTQYF. The CDR3 bases are TGTGCCAGCAGCTCAGAGCGGGGGGGCCGGGATACGCAGTATTTT.

This clonotype was seen many times. The V and J genes are TRBV5-1 and TRBJ2-2, with D possibly being TRBD1 (6 bases). Germline V gene lookup returns CDR1 SGHRS and CDR2 YFSETQ. V was shortened by 4 bases and J by 7 bases, with 14 bases between the two germline ends. This CDR3 has 14 amino acids. The CDR3 sequence: CASSISRGGGELFF. The CDR3 bases are TGCGCCAGCAGCATTTCCAGGGGCGGCGGGGAGCTGTTTTTT.

This clonotype was seen many times. V usage is TRBV7-3 and J usage is TRBJ1-2; tentative D call: TRBD1 (6 bases). The CDR3 is made up of 15 amino acids. Germline loops: CDR1 SGHTA, CDR2 FQGTGA. Trimming shortened V by 1 base and J by 6 bases, and 15 bases separated the two germline ends. CDR3: CASSLSGGPRDGYTF. CDR3 coding DNA: TGTGCCAGCAGCTTAAGTGGGGGGCCCCGCGATGGCTACACCTTC.

This clonotype has more than one count but fewer than ten. The chain recombines TRBV28 with TRBJ2-1; no firm D call. V was clipped by 6 bases and J by 4 bases, with 13 bases between them. The germline gives CDR1 MDHEN, CDR2 SYDVKM. The CDR3 has 14 residues. CDR3 sequence: CASSIRLRYNEQFF. The DNA of the CDR3 is TGTGCCAGCAGCATTAGACTGCGGTACAATGAGCAGTTCTTC.

The sample holds many counts of this clonotype. The V call is TRBV6-1, the J call TRBJ2-5; 8 nucleotides match TRBD1. CDR1 is MNHNS and CDR2 is SASEGT in the germline V gene. The ends lost 6 bases at V and 4 bases at J; junction bases unmatched: 7. This CDR3 is 14 amino acids long. The CDR3 DNA follows: TGTGCCAGCAGGATAGACAGGGGCACAGAGACCCAGTACTTC. This encodes CASRIDRGTETQYF.

This clonotype appeared a few times. The V and J genes are TRBV2 and TRBJ2-3; TRBD2 matches at 15 bases. There are 19 residues in the CDR3. Germline loops: CDR1 SNHLY, CDR2 FYNNEI. The junction had 6 bases not matched to a gene; V was cut back by 2 bases and J by 0 bases. The CDR3 nucleotides are TGTGCCAGCAGTGAAAGGACTAGCGGGAGGGCCGGGAGCACAGATACGCAGTATTTT. The encoded protein is CASSERTSGRAGSTDTQYF.

This clonotype came up many times. This sequence joins TRBV27 and TRBJ2-1; a possible D gene is TRBD2 (5 bases). Germline V gives CDR1 MNHEY, CDR2 SMNVEV (reference sequence). There are 17 residues in the CDR3. The V end was cut by 7 bases, the J end by 0 bases, with 19 bases between. The chain's CDR3 is CASKNLATLVSYNEQFF. The CDR3 DNA reads as TGTGCCAGCAAAAACCTAGCCACCCTTGTCTCCTACAATGAGCAGTTCTTC.

The sample holds many counts of this clonotype. The chain uses TRBV20-1 and TRBJ2-7; TRBD2 might be the D (6 bases). The CDR3 extends over 14 amino acids. The V gene's germline CDR1 is DFQATT and CDR2 SNEGSKA (reference sequence). The V gene lost 7 bases and the J gene lost 0 bases, with 16 bases spanning the gap. This CDR3 reads CSVLRSSVSYEQYF. CDR3 DNA: TGCAGTGTCCTTCGATCTAGCGTCTCCTACGAGCAGTACTTC.

This clonotype was seen a handful of times. The V gene is TRBV11-2, the J gene TRBJ2-1; TRBD2 aligns across 13 bases. J was trimmed by 15 bases and V by 5 bases; bases with no gene match: 4. Germline V CDR1 and CDR2: SGHAT, FQNNGV. This CDR3 has 12 amino acids. In DNA, the CDR3 is TGTGCCAGCAGCGCACGACTAGCGGGGGGGTTCTTC. Its translation is CASSARLAGGFF.

This clonotype came up many times. This rearrangement joins TRBV28 to TRBJ2-5; D call uncertain. This CDR3 is 14 amino acids long. The V end was cut by 2 bases, the J end by 1 base, with 8 bases between. The germline gives CDR1 MDHEN, CDR2 SYDVKM. The CDR3 here is CASSLRPFQETQYF. The CDR3 nucleotides read TGTGCCAGCAGTTTACGACCGTTCCAAGAGACCCAGTACTTC.